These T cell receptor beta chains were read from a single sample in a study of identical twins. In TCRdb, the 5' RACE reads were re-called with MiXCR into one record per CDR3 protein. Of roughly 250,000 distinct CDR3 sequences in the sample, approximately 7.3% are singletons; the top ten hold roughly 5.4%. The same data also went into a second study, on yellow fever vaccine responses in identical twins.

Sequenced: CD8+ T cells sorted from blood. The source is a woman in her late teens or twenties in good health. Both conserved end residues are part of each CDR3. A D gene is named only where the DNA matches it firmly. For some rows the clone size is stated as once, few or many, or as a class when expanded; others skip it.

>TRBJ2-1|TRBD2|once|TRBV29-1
TGCAGCGTTGAAGATCTAGCGGGAGGGGGCTCCTACAATGAGCAGTTCTTC
CSVEDLAGGGSYNEQFF
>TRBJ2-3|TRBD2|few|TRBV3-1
TGTGCCAGCAGCCAAGCCATAGCGGGAGCCACGGCAGATACGCAGTATTTT
CASSQAIAGATADTQYF
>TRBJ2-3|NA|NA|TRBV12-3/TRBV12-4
TGTGCCAGCAGTTTAAGGTCCTACTCAAAGTATTTT
CASSLRSYSKYF
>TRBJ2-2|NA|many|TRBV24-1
TGTGCCACCAGTGACTGGGCCGGGGAGCTGTTTTTT
CATSDWAGELFF
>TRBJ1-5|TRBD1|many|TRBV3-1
TGTGCCAGCAGTTCGACAGGGGGAAGTCAGCCCCAGCATTTT
CASSSTGGSQPQHF
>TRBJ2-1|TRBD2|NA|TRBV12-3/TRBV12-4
TGTGCCAGCAGTTGGGCTAGCGGAACCTACAATGAGCAGTTCTTC
CASSWASGTYNEQFF
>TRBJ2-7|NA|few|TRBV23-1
TGCGCCAGCAGTCAATCGCTAGCAGCTCTATCCTACGAGCAGTACTTC
CASSQSLAALSYEQYF
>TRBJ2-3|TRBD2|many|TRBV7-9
TGTGCCAGCAGCGGTTCGGGGGGAATGCAGTATTTT
CASSGSGGMQYF
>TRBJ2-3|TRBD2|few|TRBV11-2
TGTGCCAGCAGCTTTCGGCTAGCGGGGGGGCCAGATACGCAGTATTTT
CASSFRLAGGPDTQYF
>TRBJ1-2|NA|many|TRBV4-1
TGCGCCAGCAGCAAGGGAGGCTATGGCTACACCTTC
CASSKGGYGYTF
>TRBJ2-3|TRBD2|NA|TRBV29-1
TGCAGCGCTGAGGGAATAGCGGGAGTAACAGATACGCAGTATTTT
CSAEGIAGVTDTQYF
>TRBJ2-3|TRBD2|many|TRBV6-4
TGTGCCAGCAGTGACTCAGCGCGGGGGAGCACAGATACGCAGTATTTT
CASSDSARGSTDTQYF
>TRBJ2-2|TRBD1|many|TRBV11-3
TGTGCCAGCAGCCCAAGACAGGGCTCGAACACCGGGGAGCTGTTTTTT
CASSPRQGSNTGELFF
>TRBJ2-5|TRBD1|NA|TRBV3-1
TGTGCCAGCAGCCAAGTTTCCGGGACAGGGGCTCAAGAGACCCAGTACTTC
CASSQVSGTGAQETQYF